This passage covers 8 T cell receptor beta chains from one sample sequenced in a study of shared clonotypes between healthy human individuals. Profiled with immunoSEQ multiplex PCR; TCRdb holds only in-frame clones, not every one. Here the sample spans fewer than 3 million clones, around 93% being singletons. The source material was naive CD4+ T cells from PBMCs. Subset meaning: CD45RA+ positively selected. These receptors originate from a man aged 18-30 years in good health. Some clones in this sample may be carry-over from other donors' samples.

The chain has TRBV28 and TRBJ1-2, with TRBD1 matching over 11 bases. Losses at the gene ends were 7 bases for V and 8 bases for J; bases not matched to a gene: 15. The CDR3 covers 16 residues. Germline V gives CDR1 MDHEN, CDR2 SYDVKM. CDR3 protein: CASTRTGDRGTQGYTF. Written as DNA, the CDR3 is TGTGCCAGCACCCGTACGGGGGACAGGGGGACACAAGGCTACACCTTC.

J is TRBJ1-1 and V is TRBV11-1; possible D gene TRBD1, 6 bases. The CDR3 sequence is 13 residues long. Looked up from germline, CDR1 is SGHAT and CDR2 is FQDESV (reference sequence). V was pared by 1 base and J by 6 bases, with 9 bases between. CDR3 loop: CASSLVRGAEAFF. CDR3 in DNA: TGTGCCAGCAGCTTAGTTAGGGGGGCTGAAGCTTTCTTT. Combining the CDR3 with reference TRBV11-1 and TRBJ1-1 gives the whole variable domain EAEVAQSPRYKITEKSQAVAFWCDPISGHATLYWYRQILGQGPELLVQFQDESVVDDSQLPKDRFSAERLKGVDSTLKIQPAELGDSAMYLCASSLVRGAEAFFGQGTRLTVV.

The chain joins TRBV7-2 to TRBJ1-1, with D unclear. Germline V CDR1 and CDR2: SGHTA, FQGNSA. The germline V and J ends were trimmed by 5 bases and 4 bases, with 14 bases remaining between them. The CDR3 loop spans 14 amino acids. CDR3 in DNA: TGTGCCAGCAGCAAAACGACAAGGAGCACTGAAGCTTTCTTT. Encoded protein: CASSKTTRSTEAFF.

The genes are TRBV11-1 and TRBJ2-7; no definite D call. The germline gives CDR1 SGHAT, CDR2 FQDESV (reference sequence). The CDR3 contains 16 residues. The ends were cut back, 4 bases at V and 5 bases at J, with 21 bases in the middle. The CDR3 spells CASSSDWSASEDEQYF. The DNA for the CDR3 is TGTGCCAGCAGCTCTGATTGGTCGGCCTCCGAGGACGAGCAGTACTTC.

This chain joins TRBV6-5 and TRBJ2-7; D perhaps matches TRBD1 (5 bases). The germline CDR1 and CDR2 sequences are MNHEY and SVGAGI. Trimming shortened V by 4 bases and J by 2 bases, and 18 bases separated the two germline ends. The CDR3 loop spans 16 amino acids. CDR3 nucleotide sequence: TGTGCCAGCAGTTTCAACGCAGGGTTTGGGACCTACGAGCAGTACTTC. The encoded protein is CASSFNAGFGTYEQYF.

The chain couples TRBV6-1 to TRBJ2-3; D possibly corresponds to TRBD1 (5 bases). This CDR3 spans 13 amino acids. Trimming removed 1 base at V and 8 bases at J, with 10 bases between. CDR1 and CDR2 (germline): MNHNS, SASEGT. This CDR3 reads CASSEGGHATQYF. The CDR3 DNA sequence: TGTGCCAGCAGTGAAGGGGGCCACGCTACGCAGTATTTT.

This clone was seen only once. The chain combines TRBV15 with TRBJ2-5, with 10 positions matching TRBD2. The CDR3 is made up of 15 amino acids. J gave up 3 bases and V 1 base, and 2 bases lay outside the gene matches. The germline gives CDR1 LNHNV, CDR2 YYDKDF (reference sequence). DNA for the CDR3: TGTGCCACCAGCAGAGGCGGACTAGCGGAAGAGACCCAGTACTTC. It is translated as CATSRGGLAEETQYF.

CDR3 sequence (DNA): TGTGCCAGCAGCGTAGGGGTATCCGGGGAGCTGTTTTTT. Protein: CASSVGVSGELFF. The chain uses TRBV9 and TRBJ2-2; the D is unclear. Germline assignment: CDR1 SGDLS and CDR2 YYNGEE. The CDR3 runs 13 residues. V lost 0 bases, J lost 6 bases, and 6 bases lay in between.